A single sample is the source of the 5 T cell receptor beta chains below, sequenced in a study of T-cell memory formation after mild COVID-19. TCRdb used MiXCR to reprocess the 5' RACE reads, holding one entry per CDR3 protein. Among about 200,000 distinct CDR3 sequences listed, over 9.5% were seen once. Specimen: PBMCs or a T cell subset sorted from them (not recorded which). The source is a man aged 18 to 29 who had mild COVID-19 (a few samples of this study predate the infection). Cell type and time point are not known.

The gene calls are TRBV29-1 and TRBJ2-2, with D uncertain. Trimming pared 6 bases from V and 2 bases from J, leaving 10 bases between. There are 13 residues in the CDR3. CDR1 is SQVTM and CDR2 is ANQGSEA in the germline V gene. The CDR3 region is CSVGPQNTGELFF. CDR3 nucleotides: TGCAGCGTCGGACCCCAAAACACCGGGGAGCTGTTTTTT.

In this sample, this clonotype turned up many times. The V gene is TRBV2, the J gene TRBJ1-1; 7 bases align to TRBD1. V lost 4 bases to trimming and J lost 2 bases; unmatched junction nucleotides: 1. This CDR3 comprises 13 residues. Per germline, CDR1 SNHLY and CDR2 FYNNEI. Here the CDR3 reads CASSGQGNTEAFF. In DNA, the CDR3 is TGTGCCAGCAGTGGACAGGGTAACACTGAAGCTTTCTTT.

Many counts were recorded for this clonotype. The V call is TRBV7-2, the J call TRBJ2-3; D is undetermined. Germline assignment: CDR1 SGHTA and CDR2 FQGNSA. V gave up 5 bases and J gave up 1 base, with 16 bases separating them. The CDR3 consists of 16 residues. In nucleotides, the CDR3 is TGTGCCAGCAGCCCGTTGAATGTGGTGGGCACAGATACGCAGTATTTT. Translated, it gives CASSPLNVVGTDTQYF.

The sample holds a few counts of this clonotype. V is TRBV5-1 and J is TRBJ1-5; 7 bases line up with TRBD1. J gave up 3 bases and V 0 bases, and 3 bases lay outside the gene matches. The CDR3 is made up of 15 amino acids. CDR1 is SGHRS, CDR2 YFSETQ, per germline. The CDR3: CASSLAGQFNQPQHF. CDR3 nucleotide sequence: TGCGCCAGCAGCTTGGCGGGACAGTTCAATCAGCCCCAGCATTTT.

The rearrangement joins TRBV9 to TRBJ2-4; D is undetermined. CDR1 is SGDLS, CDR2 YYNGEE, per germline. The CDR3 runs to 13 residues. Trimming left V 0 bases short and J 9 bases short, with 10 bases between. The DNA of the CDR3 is TGTGCCAGCAGCGTAGAATCAGAGAGCATTCAGTACTTC. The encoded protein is CASSVESESIQYF.